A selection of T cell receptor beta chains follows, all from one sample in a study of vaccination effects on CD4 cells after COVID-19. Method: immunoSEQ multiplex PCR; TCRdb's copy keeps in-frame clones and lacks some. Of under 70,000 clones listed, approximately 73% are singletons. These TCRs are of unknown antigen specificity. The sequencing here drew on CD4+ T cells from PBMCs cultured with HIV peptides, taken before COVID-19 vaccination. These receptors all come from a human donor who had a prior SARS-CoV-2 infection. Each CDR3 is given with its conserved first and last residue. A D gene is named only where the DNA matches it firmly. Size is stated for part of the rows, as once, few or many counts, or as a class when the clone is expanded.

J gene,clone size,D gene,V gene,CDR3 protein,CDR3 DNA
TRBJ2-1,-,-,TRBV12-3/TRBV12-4,CASFSFWGEQFF,TGTGCCAGCTTTTCGTTTTGGGGCGAGCAGTTCTTC
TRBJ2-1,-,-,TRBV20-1,CSASAVSSYNEQFF,TGCAGTGCTAGTGCGGTTAGCTCCTACAATGAGCAGTTCTTC
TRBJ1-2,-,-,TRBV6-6,CASSYDPLGGYTF,TGTGCCAGCAGTTACGACCCCCTCGGTGGCTACACCTTC
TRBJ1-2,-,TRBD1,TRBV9,CASSRGDSGYTF,TGTGCCAGCAGCCGCGGGGACAGTGGCTACACCTTC
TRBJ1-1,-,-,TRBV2,CASSVGWGGTEAFF,TGTGCCAGCAGTGTTGGGTGGGGCGGGACTGAAGCTTTCTTT
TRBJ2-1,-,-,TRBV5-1,CASSLDEQDSYNEQFF,TGCGCCAGCAGCTTGGATGAACAGGACTCCTACAATGAGCAGTTCTTC
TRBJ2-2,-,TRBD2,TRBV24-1,CAASGTSGRVGTGELFF,TGTGCCGCTAGTGGGACTAGCGGGAGGGTAGGCACCGGGGAGCTGTTTTTT
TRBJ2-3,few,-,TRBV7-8,CASSPTSTTDTQYF,TGTGCCAGCAGCCCGACTAGTACCACAGATACGCAGTATTTT
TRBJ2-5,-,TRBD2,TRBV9,CASSTSPQETQYF,TGTGCCAGCTCGACTAGCCCGCAAGAGACCCAGTACTTC
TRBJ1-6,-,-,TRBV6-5,CASSSWDSPLHF,TGTGCCAGCAGTTCGTGGGATTCACCCCTCCACTTT
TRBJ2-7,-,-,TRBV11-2,CASSTYTGRSAAYEQYF,TGTGCCAGCAGCACATACACGGGGCGTAGCGCAGCCTACGAGCAGTACTTC
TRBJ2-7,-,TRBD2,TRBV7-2,CASSPLADLSEQYF,TGTGCCAGCAGCCCCCTAGCGGACCTCTCCGAGCAGTACTTC
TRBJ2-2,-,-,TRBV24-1,CATSDNAGARGTGELFF,TGTGCCACCAGTGACAATGCAGGGGCCCGCGGCACCGGGGAGCTGTTTTTT
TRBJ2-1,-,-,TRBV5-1,CASSLAEGANEQFF,TGCGCCAGCAGCTTGGCCGAGGGTGCCAATGAGCAGTTCTTC
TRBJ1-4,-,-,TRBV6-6,CASSSGGEKLFF,TGTGCCAGCAGTTCGGGGGGTGAAAAACTGTTTTTT
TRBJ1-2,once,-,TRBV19,CASSIVWGASVGYTF,TGTGCCAGTAGTATTGTATGGGGTGCCTCAGTCGGCTACACCTTC
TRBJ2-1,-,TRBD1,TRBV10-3,CATGSDRVGSYNEQFF,TGTGCCACCGGGTCGGACAGGGTAGGGTCCTACAATGAGCAGTTCTTC
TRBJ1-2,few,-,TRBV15,CATSRGNRANYGYTF,TGTGCCACCAGCAGAGGAAACCGTGCTAACTATGGCTACACCTTC
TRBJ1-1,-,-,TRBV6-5,CASSYPLPTGLHAFF,TGTGCCAGCAGTTACCCATTACCGACGGGGCTTCACGCTTTCTTT
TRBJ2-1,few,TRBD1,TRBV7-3,CASSPRTGYNEQFF,TGTGCCAGCAGCCCTCGGACAGGATACAATGAGCAGTTCTTC
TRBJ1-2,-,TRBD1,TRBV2,CASSELDRGYGYTF,TGTGCCAGCAGTGAGTTGGACAGGGGCTATGGCTACACCTTC
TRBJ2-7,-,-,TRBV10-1,CASSDKTGRVYEQYF,TGCGCCAGCAGTGATAAGACGGGTCGAGTCTACGAGCAGTACTTC
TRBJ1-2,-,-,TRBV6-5,CASSFIERGGYTF,TGTGCCAGCAGTTTTATAGAAAGGGGTGGCTACACCTTC
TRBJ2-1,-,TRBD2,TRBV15,CATSGFKTSGRRASYNEQFF,TGTGCCACCAGCGGATTCAAGACTAGCGGGAGGCGGGCCTCCTACAATGAGCAGTTCTTC
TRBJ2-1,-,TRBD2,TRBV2,CASTSSREAQMGEQFF,TGTGCCAGCACCTCCTCGCGGGAGGCACAAATGGGTGAGCAGTTCTTC
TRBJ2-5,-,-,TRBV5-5,CASILRDYQETQYF,TGTGCCAGCATCCTCCGGGACTACCAAGAGACCCAGTACTTC
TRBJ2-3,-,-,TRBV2,CASSESGDTQYF,TGTGCCAGCAGTGAAAGCGGAGATACGCAGTATTTT
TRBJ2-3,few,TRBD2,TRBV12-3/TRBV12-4,CASQRDSTDTQYF,TGTGCCAGCCAGCGGGATAGCACAGATACGCAGTATTTT
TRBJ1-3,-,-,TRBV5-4,CASSPGPNSGNTIYF,TGTGCCAGCAGCCCCGGACCGAACTCTGGAAACACCATATATTTT
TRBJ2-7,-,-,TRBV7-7,CASSYQRLSGEQYF,TGTGCTAGCAGCTACCAACGACTTTCTGGGGAGCAGTACTTC
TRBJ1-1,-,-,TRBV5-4,CASSLKGQPYYLF,TGTGCCAGCAGCTTAAAAGGACAGCCCTACTACCTTTTT
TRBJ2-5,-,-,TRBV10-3,CAISDRGGQETQYF,TGTGCCATCAGTGACCGGGGTGGCCAAGAGACCCAGTACTTC
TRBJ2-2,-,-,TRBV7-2,CASSPRFGELFF,TGTGCCAGCAGCCCCCGTTTCGGGGAGCTGTTTTTT
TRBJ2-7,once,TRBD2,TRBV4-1,CASSQSLAGVAQEQYF,TGCGCCAGCAGCCAATCTCTAGCGGGGGTGGCGCAGGAGCAGTACTTC
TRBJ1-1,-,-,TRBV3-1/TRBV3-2,CASSQKGGSTEAFF,TGTGCCAGCAGCCAAAAGGGGGGGAGCACTGAAGCTTTCTTT
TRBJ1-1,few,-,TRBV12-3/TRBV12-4,CASSLASTEKAFF,TGTGCCAGCAGTTTAGCCTCGACAGAAAAAGCTTTCTTT
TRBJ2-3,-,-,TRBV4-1,CASSQERPDTQYF,TGCGCCAGCAGCCAAGAAAGGCCAGATACGCAGTATTTT
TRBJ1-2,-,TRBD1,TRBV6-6,CAGTGQGSYGYTF,TGTGCCGGAACCGGACAGGGTTCTTATGGCTACACCTTC
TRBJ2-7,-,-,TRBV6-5,CASSYARQGREQYF,TGTGCCAGCAGTTACGCTAGGCAGGGTCGGGAGCAGTACTTC
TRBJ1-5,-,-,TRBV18,CASSDAHQPQHF,TGTGCCAGCTCCGACGCCCATCAGCCCCAGCATTTT
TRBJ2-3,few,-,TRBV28,CASSFLSGYGDTQYF,TGTGCCAGCAGTTTTTTGTCAGGGTACGGAGATACGCAGTATTTT
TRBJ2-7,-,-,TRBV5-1,CASSLVGTASYEQYF,TGCGCCAGCAGCTTGGTCGGGACGGCATCCTACGAGCAGTACTTC
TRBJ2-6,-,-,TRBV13,CASSLTLNRISSGANVLTF,TGTGCCAGCAGCTTAACTCTAAACAGGATAAGCTCTGGGGCCAACGTCCTGACTTTC
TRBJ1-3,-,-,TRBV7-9,CASSLPYRGDNRGNTIYF,TGTGCCAGCAGCTTACCTTATCGTGGGGACAACCGGGGAAACACCATATATTTT
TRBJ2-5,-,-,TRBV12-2,CASRTGTGLGTETQYF,TGTGCAAGTCGCACCGGGACAGGGTTAGGTACGGAGACCCAGTACTTC
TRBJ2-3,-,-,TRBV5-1,CASRPHPADTQYF,TGCGCCAGCAGACCTCACCCTGCAGATACGCAGTATTTT
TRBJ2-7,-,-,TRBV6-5,CASSYNRGRIEQYF,TGTGCCAGCAGTTATAATAGGGGCCGAATCGAGCAGTACTTC
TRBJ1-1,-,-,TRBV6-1,CASSESGSTEAFF,TGTGCCAGCAGTGAATCCGGGAGCACTGAAGCTTTCTTT
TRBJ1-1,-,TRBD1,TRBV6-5,CASSNHRGVNTEAFF,TGTGCCAGCAGTAACCACAGGGGGGTGAACACTGAAGCTTTCTTT
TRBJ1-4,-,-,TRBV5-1,CASRGEGHLGEKLFF,TGCGCCAGCAGGGGCGAGGGCCATCTGGGTGAAAAACTGTTTTTT
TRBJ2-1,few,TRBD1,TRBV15,CATSREQGLGEQFF,TGTGCCACCAGCAGAGAACAGGGGCTTGGTGAGCAGTTCTTC
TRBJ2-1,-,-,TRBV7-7,CASSFRSGRVLVNEQFF,TGTGCTAGCAGCTTTCGTTCGGGAAGGGTGTTGGTCAATGAGCAGTTCTTC
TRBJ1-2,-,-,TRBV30,CAWSVIFGWGYTF,TGTGCCTGGAGTGTAATTTTCGGGTGGGGCTACACCTTC
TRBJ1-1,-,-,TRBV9,CASTGTGAAQGDTEAFF,TGTGCCAGCACGGGAACCGGGGCGGCCCAGGGTGACACTGAAGCTTTCTTT
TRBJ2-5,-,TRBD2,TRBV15,CATSRGISGEETQYF,TGTGCCACCAGCAGAGGGATCAGCGGGGAAGAGACCCAGTACTTC
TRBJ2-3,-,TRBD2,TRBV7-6,CASSLVVLAGGPGTQYF,TGTGCCAGCAGCTTAGTCGTTTTAGCGGGAGGGCCCGGTACGCAGTATTTT
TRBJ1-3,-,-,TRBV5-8,CASSSINSGNTIYF,TGTGCCAGCAGCTCTATCAACTCTGGAAACACCATATATTTT
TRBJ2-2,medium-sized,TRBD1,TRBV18,CASSRPGQGATGELFF,TGTGCCAGCTCACGCCCGGGACAGGGGGCCACCGGGGAGCTGTTTTTT
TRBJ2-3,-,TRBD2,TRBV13,CASSYLGTSGGATDTQYF,TGTGCCAGCAGCTACCTCGGGACTAGCGGGGGGGCCACAGATACGCAGTATTTT
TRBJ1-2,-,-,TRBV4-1,CASSQDSVWGYGYTF,TGCGCCAGCAGCCAAGATTCGGTGTGGGGCTATGGCTACACCTTC